These T cell receptor beta chains were read from a single sample in a study of cytomegalovirus exposure and HLA in healthy donors. The repertoire was sequenced with immunoSEQ multiplex PCR; TCRdb's copy has only in-frame clones and lacks some. This repertoire shows around 90,000 clones, roughly 67% found once; its top ten account for more than 5%. The specimen sequenced was PBMCs. Receptors were obtained from a boy younger than 18 in good health and CMV-seropositive. The CDR3 runs from the conserved cysteine through the conserved F or W. D genes are given only for firm matches. The listing skips clone size in some rows; elsewhere it reads once, few, many or a size class.

j_call: TRBJ2-7
v_call: TRBV5-1
clone_size: NA
d_call: NA
cdr3_aa: CASSPGHPISYEQYF
cdr3_nt: TGCGCCAGCAGCCCCGGACATCCTATCTCCTACGAGCAGTACTTC

j_call: TRBJ1-6
v_call: TRBV5-5
clone_size: NA
d_call: NA
cdr3_aa: CASRMGPPAVTPLHF
cdr3_nt: TGTGCCAGCAGAATGGGGCCACCGGCCGTGACACCCCTCCACTTT

j_call: TRBJ2-5
v_call: TRBV7-2
clone_size: NA
d_call: NA
cdr3_aa: CASSFVGQETQYF
cdr3_nt: TGTGCCAGCAGCTTTGTCGGGCAAGAGACCCAGTACTTC

j_call: TRBJ1-6
v_call: TRBV13
clone_size: few
d_call: NA
cdr3_aa: CASSLVVESYNSPLHF
cdr3_nt: TGTGCCAGCAGCCTTGTTGTGGAGTCCTATAATTCACCCCTCCACTTT

j_call: TRBJ1-1
v_call: TRBV5-4
clone_size: NA
d_call: TRBD1
cdr3_aa: CASSLRTGKFEAFF
cdr3_nt: TGTGCCAGCAGCCTTCGGACAGGGAAGTTTGAAGCTTTCTTT

j_call: TRBJ2-7
v_call: TRBV14
clone_size: NA
d_call: NA
cdr3_aa: CASSNRGRAYEQYF
cdr3_nt: TGTGCCAGCAGCAATAGAGGCCGCGCCTACGAGCAGTACTTC

j_call: TRBJ1-2
v_call: TRBV4-3
clone_size: NA
d_call: NA
cdr3_aa: CASSQGRGVGGYTF
cdr3_nt: TGCGCCAGCAGCCAAGGTAGGGGTGTTGGTGGCTACACCTTC

j_call: TRBJ1-2
v_call: TRBV29-1
clone_size: NA
d_call: TRBD1
cdr3_aa: CSVRGLDRGPGGYTF
cdr3_nt: TGCAGCGTTCGCGGCCTCGACAGGGGGCCGGGGGGCTACACCTTC

j_call: TRBJ1-1
v_call: TRBV5-4
clone_size: NA
d_call: NA
cdr3_aa: CASSLAKTGNTEAFF
cdr3_nt: TGTGCCAGCAGCTTGGCCAAAACGGGGAACACTGAAGCTTTCTTT

j_call: TRBJ2-7
v_call: TRBV25-1
clone_size: NA
d_call: TRBD1
cdr3_aa: CASSEHRGPPYEQYF
cdr3_nt: TGTGCCAGCAGTGAACACAGGGGGCCCCCCTACGAGCAGTACTTC

j_call: TRBJ2-7
v_call: TRBV18
clone_size: NA
d_call: NA
cdr3_aa: CASSPLGGNEQYF
cdr3_nt: TGTGCCAGCTCACCACTTGGTGGCAACGAGCAGTACTTC

j_call: TRBJ1-4
v_call: TRBV4-3
clone_size: few
d_call: NA
cdr3_aa: CASSQDREKLFF
cdr3_nt: TGCGCCAGCAGCCAAGATCGGGAAAAACTGTTTTTT

j_call: TRBJ1-6
v_call: TRBV4-1
clone_size: NA
d_call: NA
cdr3_aa: CASSQEGDNSPLHF
cdr3_nt: TGCGCCAGCAGCCAAGAAGGGGATAATTCACCCCTCCACTTT

j_call: TRBJ2-5
v_call: TRBV30
clone_size: NA
d_call: TRBD1
cdr3_aa: CAWSVPGGGGSETQYF
cdr3_nt: TGTGCCTGGAGTGTACCAGGGGGCGGTGGTTCAGAGACCCAGTACTTC

j_call: TRBJ1-5
v_call: TRBV6-5
clone_size: NA
d_call: NA
cdr3_aa: CASSTGSRPQNF
cdr3_nt: TGTGCCAGCAGTACAGGATCCAGGCCCCAGAATTTT

j_call: TRBJ2-3
v_call: TRBV6-6
clone_size: NA
d_call: TRBD2
cdr3_aa: CASTGLAGDPTDTQYF
cdr3_nt: TGTGCCAGCACCGGACTAGCGGGAGATCCCACAGATACGCAGTATTTT

j_call: TRBJ2-7
v_call: TRBV5-1
clone_size: few
d_call: NA
cdr3_aa: CASSADRSSYEQYF
cdr3_nt: TGCGCCAGCAGCGCCGACAGGAGCTCCTACGAGCAGTACTTC

j_call: TRBJ1-2
v_call: TRBV5-6
clone_size: few
d_call: NA
cdr3_aa: CASSPVSSGANYGYPF
cdr3_nt: TGTGCCAGCAGCCCGGTGTCGTCCGGAGCTAACTATGGCTACCCCTTC

j_call: TRBJ2-5
v_call: TRBV4-3
clone_size: NA
d_call: TRBD2
cdr3_aa: CASSQLGLARETQYF
cdr3_nt: TGCGCCAGCAGCCAACTGGGACTAGCCAGGGAGACCCAGTACTTC

j_call: TRBJ1-1
v_call: TRBV6-5
clone_size: NA
d_call: NA
cdr3_aa: CASNLDPTKTEAFF
cdr3_nt: TGTGCCAGCAATCTCGACCCAACTAAGACTGAAGCTTTCTTT

j_call: TRBJ2-7
v_call: TRBV6-6
clone_size: NA
d_call: NA
cdr3_aa: CASTQPGAPYEQYF
cdr3_nt: TGTGCCAGCACCCAACCAGGGGCCCCCTACGAGCAGTACTTC

j_call: TRBJ2-7
v_call: TRBV28
clone_size: NA
d_call: NA
cdr3_aa: CATAAGHEQYF
cdr3_nt: TGTGCCACCGCGGCAGGGCACGAGCAGTACTTC

j_call: TRBJ2-5
v_call: TRBV25-1
clone_size: NA
d_call: TRBD1
cdr3_aa: CASSRRTGGSETQYF
cdr3_nt: TGTGCCAGCAGTAGGAGGACAGGGGGCTCGGAGACCCAGTACTTC

j_call: TRBJ1-1
v_call: TRBV18
clone_size: NA
d_call: NA
cdr3_aa: CASSPNLGGLNTEAFF
cdr3_nt: TGTGCCAGCTCACCAAATTTGGGAGGTTTGAACACTGAAGCTTTCTTT

j_call: TRBJ1-2
v_call: TRBV30
clone_size: once
d_call: TRBD1
cdr3_aa: CAWGQGGYYGYTF
cdr3_nt: TGTGCCTGGGGACAGGGGGGATACTATGGCTACACCTTC

j_call: TRBJ1-1
v_call: TRBV7-2
clone_size: NA
d_call: NA
cdr3_aa: CASSLVQGGAFF
cdr3_nt: TGTGCCAGCAGCTTAGTCCAGGGAGGAGCTTTCTTT

j_call: TRBJ2-7
v_call: TRBV11-2
clone_size: NA
d_call: TRBD2
cdr3_aa: CASSSIVTSGRGNYEQYF
cdr3_nt: TGTGCCAGCAGTTCTATTGTTACTAGCGGGAGGGGGAACTACGAGCAGTACTTC

j_call: TRBJ2-7
v_call: TRBV10-3
clone_size: NA
d_call: NA
cdr3_aa: CAIRGTRVGNEQYF
cdr3_nt: TGTGCCATCAGAGGGACTCGCGTCGGTAACGAGCAGTACTTC

j_call: TRBJ2-1
v_call: TRBV5-1
clone_size: few
d_call: NA
cdr3_aa: CASSLPRGSDNEQFF
cdr3_nt: TGCGCCAGCAGCTTGCCCAGGGGCAGCGACAATGAGCAGTTCTTC

j_call: TRBJ1-1
v_call: TRBV5-4
clone_size: NA
d_call: NA
cdr3_aa: CASRPGGTEAFF
cdr3_nt: TGTGCCAGCAGACCCGGAGGGACTGAAGCTTTCTTT

j_call: TRBJ2-3
v_call: TRBV27
clone_size: NA
d_call: TRBD2
cdr3_aa: CASSQRLAGGPDTQYF
cdr3_nt: TGTGCCAGCAGCCAAAGACTAGCGGGAGGGCCAGATACGCAGTATTTT

j_call: TRBJ2-2
v_call: TRBV30
clone_size: NA
d_call: TRBD1
cdr3_aa: CAWSVSGTGGTGELFF
cdr3_nt: TGTGCCTGGAGCGTCTCGGGGACAGGGGGCACCGGGGAGCTGTTTTTT

j_call: TRBJ2-2
v_call: TRBV4-1
clone_size: NA
d_call: NA
cdr3_aa: CASSQTLGDEELFF
cdr3_nt: TGCGCCAGCAGCCAAACCCTCGGGGATGAGGAGCTGTTTTTT

j_call: TRBJ2-1
v_call: TRBV7-3
clone_size: NA
d_call: TRBD2
cdr3_aa: CASSLISGRAWNEQFF
cdr3_nt: TGTGCCAGCAGCTTAATTAGCGGGAGGGCCTGGAATGAGCAGTTCTTC

j_call: TRBJ1-5
v_call: TRBV6-6
clone_size: NA
d_call: TRBD1
cdr3_aa: CASSRDRGYQPQHF
cdr3_nt: TGTGCCAGCAGCCGGGACAGGGGCTATCAGCCCCAGCATTTT

j_call: TRBJ2-1
v_call: TRBV9
clone_size: few
d_call: TRBD2
cdr3_aa: CASSPRGTSGGNYNEQFF
cdr3_nt: TGTGCCAGCAGCCCGCGGGGGACTAGCGGAGGCAACTACAATGAGCAGTTCTTC

j_call: TRBJ1-3
v_call: TRBV5-4
clone_size: few
d_call: TRBD1
cdr3_aa: CAAWTGSHGNTIYF
cdr3_nt: TGTGCCGCCTGGACAGGCTCTCATGGAAACACCATATATTTT

j_call: TRBJ2-2
v_call: TRBV5-1
clone_size: few
d_call: NA
cdr3_aa: CASSLARGTPSTGELFF
cdr3_nt: TGCGCCAGCAGCTTGGCTCGCGGGACTCCCTCCACCGGGGAGCTGTTTTTT

j_call: TRBJ2-2
v_call: TRBV2
clone_size: once
d_call: NA
cdr3_aa: CASSGRLSTGELFF
cdr3_nt: TGTGCCAGCAGTGGAAGATTGAGTACCGGGGAGCTGTTTTTT

j_call: TRBJ2-3
v_call: TRBV4-2
clone_size: NA
d_call: TRBD2
cdr3_aa: CASSPSGWPDTQYF
cdr3_nt: TGTGCCAGCAGCCCTAGCGGGTGGCCAGATACGCAGTATTTT

j_call: TRBJ2-2
v_call: TRBV5-4
clone_size: NA
d_call: TRBD2
cdr3_aa: CASSLATLAGEGPGELFF
cdr3_nt: TGTGCCAGCAGCTTGGCAACCTTAGCGGGAGAGGGTCCCGGGGAGCTGTTTTTT

j_call: TRBJ1-5
v_call: TRBV19
clone_size: few
d_call: NA
cdr3_aa: CASKIGTYSNQPQHF
cdr3_nt: TGTGCCAGTAAGATTGGGACATATAGCAATCAGCCCCAGCATTTT

j_call: TRBJ2-7
v_call: TRBV9
clone_size: NA
d_call: TRBD1
cdr3_aa: CASSVSPSLRTGLYEQYF
cdr3_nt: TGTGCCAGCAGCGTATCCCCCTCCCTACGGACAGGTTTATACGAGCAGTACTTC

j_call: TRBJ2-5
v_call: TRBV7-3
clone_size: NA
d_call: TRBD1
cdr3_aa: CASSRTGPQETQYF
cdr3_nt: TGTGCCAGCTCCCGGACAGGGCCGCAAGAGACCCAGTACTTC

j_call: TRBJ2-5
v_call: TRBV12-5
clone_size: few
d_call: NA
cdr3_aa: CASGLGAGEGETQYF
cdr3_nt: TGTGCTAGTGGTTTGGGGGCCGGAGAGGGAGAGACCCAGTACTTC

j_call: TRBJ2-4
v_call: TRBV15
clone_size: NA
d_call: NA
cdr3_aa: CATGQKRAKNIQYF
cdr3_nt: TGTGCCACCGGTCAGAAACGAGCCAAAAACATTCAGTACTTC

j_call: TRBJ1-1
v_call: TRBV6-1
clone_size: NA
d_call: NA
cdr3_aa: CASSVGATNTEAFF
cdr3_nt: TGTGCCAGCAGTGTGGGGGCTACTAACACTGAAGCTTTCTTT

j_call: TRBJ2-3
v_call: TRBV5-1
clone_size: NA
d_call: NA
cdr3_aa: CASSLDSKSTDTQYF
cdr3_nt: TGCGCCAGCAGCTTGGACAGCAAAAGCACAGATACGCAGTATTTT

j_call: TRBJ2-5
v_call: TRBV18
clone_size: few
d_call: TRBD1
cdr3_aa: CASSPDRLETQYF
cdr3_nt: TGTGCCAGCTCACCGGACAGGTTGGAGACCCAGTACTTC

j_call: TRBJ2-7
v_call: TRBV18
clone_size: NA
d_call: NA
cdr3_aa: CASSPSSYEQYF
cdr3_nt: TGTGCCAGCTCACCGAGCTCCTACGAGCAGTACTTC

j_call: TRBJ1-2
v_call: TRBV2
clone_size: NA
d_call: TRBD1
cdr3_aa: CARRVGDSNGYTF
cdr3_nt: TGTGCCAGAAGGGTGGGGGACAGTAATGGCTACACCTTC

j_call: TRBJ2-7
v_call: TRBV7-9
clone_size: few
d_call: NA
cdr3_aa: CASSLVGVVYEQYF
cdr3_nt: TGTGCCAGCAGCTTAGTGGGAGTAGTCTACGAGCAGTACTTC

j_call: TRBJ2-7
v_call: TRBV27
clone_size: NA
d_call: NA
cdr3_aa: CASSKRVLSYEQYF
cdr3_nt: TGTGCCAGCAGTAAGAGGGTTCTTTCCTACGAGCAGTACTTC

j_call: TRBJ1-2
v_call: TRBV6-5
clone_size: NA
d_call: NA
cdr3_aa: CASSYSIRTRGYTF
cdr3_nt: TGTGCCAGCAGTTACTCGATCCGGACTCGGGGCTACACCTTC

j_call: TRBJ2-1
v_call: TRBV20-1
clone_size: NA
d_call: NA
cdr3_aa: CSARVVEQFF
cdr3_nt: TGCAGTGCCAGGGTTGTTGAGCAGTTCTTC

j_call: TRBJ1-1
v_call: TRBV5-1
clone_size: NA
d_call: TRBD1
cdr3_aa: CASSPTGTGDTEAFF
cdr3_nt: TGCGCCAGCAGTCCCACCGGGACAGGGGACACTGAAGCTTTCTTT

j_call: TRBJ1-1
v_call: TRBV30
clone_size: NA
d_call: NA
cdr3_aa: CAWRPRDTEAFF
cdr3_nt: TGTGCCTGGAGGCCCAGGGACACTGAAGCTTTCTTT

j_call: TRBJ2-1
v_call: TRBV6-6
clone_size: NA
d_call: NA
cdr3_aa: CASSPQGYEQFF
cdr3_nt: TGTGCCAGCAGTCCTCAGGGTTATGAGCAGTTCTTC

j_call: TRBJ1-4
v_call: TRBV4-3
clone_size: few
d_call: TRBD1
cdr3_aa: CASSRQGYEKLFF
cdr3_nt: TGCGCCAGCAGCCGACAGGGGTACGAAAAACTGTTTTTT

j_call: TRBJ2-2
v_call: TRBV6-4
clone_size: few
d_call: TRBD2
cdr3_aa: CASSAIAGGHTGELFF
cdr3_nt: TGTGCCAGCAGTGCAATAGCGGGAGGCCACACCGGGGAGCTGTTTTTT